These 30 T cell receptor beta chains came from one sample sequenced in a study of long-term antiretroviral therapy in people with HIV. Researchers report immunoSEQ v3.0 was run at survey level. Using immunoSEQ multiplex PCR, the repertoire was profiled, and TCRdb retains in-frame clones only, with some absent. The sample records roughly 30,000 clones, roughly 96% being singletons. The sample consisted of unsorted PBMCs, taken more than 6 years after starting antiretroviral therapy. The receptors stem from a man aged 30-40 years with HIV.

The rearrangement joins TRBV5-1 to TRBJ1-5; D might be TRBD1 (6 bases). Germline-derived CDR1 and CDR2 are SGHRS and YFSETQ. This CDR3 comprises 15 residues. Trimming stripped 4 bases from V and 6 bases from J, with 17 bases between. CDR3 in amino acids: CASSRTGTNGQPQHF. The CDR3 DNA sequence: TGCGCCAGCAGCCGCACCGGGACAAATGGTCAGCCCCAGCATTTT.

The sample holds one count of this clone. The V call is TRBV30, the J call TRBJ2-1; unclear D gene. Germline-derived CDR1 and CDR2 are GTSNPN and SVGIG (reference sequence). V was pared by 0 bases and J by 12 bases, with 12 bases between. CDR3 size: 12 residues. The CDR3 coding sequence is TGTGCCTGGAGTGTAAAAGTTAGGTCGCAGTTCTTC. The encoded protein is CAWSVKVRSQFF. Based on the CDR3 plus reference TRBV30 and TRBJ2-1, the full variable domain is SQTIHQWPATLVQPVGSPLSLECTVEGTSNPNLYWYRQAAGRGLQLLFYSVGIGQISSEVPQNLSASRPQDRQFILSSKKLLLSDSGFYLCAWSVKVRSQFFGPGTRLTVL.

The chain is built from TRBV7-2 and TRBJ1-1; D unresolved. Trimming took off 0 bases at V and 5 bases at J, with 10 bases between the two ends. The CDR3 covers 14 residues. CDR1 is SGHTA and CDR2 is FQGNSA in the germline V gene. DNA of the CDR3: TGTGCCAGCAGCTTAGCTTTGAGCAGAACTGAAGCTTTCTTT. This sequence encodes CASSLALSRTEAFF.

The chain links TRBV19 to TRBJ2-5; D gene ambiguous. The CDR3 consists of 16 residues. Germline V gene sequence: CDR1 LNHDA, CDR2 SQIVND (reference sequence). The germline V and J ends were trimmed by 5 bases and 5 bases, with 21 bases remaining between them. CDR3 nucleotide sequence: TGTGCCAGTAGTTCCCCCCGGCAGGCCAGCAGGGAGACCCAGTACTTC. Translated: CASSSPRQASRETQYF.

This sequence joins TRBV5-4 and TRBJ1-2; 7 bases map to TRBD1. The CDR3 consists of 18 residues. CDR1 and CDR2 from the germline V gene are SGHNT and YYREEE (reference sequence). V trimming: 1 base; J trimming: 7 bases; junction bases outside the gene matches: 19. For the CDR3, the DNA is TGTGCCAGCAGCTTGTTAGTATCCAGGGGGATAAGCTATAGTGGCTACACCTTC. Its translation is CASSLLVSRGISYSGYTF.

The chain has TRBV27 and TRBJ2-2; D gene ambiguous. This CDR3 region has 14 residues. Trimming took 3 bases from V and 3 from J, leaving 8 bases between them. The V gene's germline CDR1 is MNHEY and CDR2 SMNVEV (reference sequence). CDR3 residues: CASSFGRHTGELFF. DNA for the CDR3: TGTGCCAGCAGTTTCGGGCGCCACACCGGGGAGCTGTTTTTT.

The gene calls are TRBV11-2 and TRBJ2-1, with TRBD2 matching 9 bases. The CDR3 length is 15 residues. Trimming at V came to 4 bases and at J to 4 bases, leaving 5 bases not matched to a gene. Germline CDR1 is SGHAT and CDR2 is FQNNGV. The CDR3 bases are TGTGCCAGCAGCTCCCTAGCGGGACCTTACAATGAGCAGTTCTTC. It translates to CASSSLAGPYNEQFF.

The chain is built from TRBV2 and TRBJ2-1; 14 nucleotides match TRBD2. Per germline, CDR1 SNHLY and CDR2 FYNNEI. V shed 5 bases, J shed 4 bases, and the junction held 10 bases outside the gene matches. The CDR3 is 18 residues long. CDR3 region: CASSSHGLAGGLYNEQFF. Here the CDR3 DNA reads TGTGCCAGCAGTTCCCATGGACTAGCGGGGGGACTATACAATGAGCAGTTCTTC.

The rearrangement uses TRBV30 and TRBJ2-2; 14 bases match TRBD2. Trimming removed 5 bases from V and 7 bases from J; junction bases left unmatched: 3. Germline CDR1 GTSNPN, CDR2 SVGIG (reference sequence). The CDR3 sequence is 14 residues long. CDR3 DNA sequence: TGTGCCTGGGGGACTAGCGGGAGTAGCGGGGAGCTGTTTTTT. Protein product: CAWGTSGSSGELFF.

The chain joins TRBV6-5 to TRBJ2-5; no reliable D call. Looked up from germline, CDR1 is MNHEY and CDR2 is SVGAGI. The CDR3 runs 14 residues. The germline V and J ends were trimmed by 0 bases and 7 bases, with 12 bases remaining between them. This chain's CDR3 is CASSYSSAPSTQYF. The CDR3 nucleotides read TGTGCCAGCAGTTACTCGTCGGCGCCTTCGACCCAGTACTTC.

CDR3 sequence reads: CASRKGLQGADTQYF. The CDR3 DNA is TGTGCCAGCAGGAAGGGGCTACAGGGGGCAGATACGCAGTATTTT. The gene calls are TRBV2 and TRBJ2-3, with TRBD1 identical over 8 bases. Germline CDR1 reads SNHLY; CDR2 reads FYNNEI. The CDR3 is 15 amino acids. The trim removed 6 bases at V and 4 bases at J, leaving 9 bases unmatched.

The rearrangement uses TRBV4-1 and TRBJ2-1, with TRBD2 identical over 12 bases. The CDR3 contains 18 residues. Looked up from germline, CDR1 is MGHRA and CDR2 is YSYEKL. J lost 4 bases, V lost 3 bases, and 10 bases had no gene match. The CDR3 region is CASSQGPGLAGIYNEQFF. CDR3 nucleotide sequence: TGCGCCAGCAGCCAGGGGCCGGGACTAGCGGGTATATACAATGAGCAGTTCTTC.

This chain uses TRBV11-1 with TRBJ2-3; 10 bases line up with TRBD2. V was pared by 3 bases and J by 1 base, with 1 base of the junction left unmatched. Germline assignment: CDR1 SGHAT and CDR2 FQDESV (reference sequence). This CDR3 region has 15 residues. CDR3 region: CASSFTSGGTDTQYF. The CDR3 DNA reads TGTGCCAGCAGCTTTACTAGCGGGGGCACAGATACGCAGTATTTT.

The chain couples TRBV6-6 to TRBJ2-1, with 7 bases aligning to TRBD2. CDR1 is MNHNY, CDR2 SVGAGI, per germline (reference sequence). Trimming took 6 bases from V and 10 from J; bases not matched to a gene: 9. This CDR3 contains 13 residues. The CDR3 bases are TGTGCCAGCAGCCGGGACTACTGGACAGAGCAGTTCTTC. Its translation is CASSRDYWTEQFF.

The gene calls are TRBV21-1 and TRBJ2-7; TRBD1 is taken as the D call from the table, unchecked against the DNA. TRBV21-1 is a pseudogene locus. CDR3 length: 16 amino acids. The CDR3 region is CASSKWVGQGWHEQYF. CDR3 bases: TGTGCCAGCAGCAAATGGGTCGGACAGGGTTGGCACGAGCAGTACTTC.

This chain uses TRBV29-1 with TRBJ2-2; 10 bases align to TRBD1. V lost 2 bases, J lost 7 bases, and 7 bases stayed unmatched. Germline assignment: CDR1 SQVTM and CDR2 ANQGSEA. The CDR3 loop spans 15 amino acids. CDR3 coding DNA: TGCAGCGTTGAATTCGCGACAGGGGGCTTCGGGGAGCTGTTTTTT. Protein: CSVEFATGGFGELFF.

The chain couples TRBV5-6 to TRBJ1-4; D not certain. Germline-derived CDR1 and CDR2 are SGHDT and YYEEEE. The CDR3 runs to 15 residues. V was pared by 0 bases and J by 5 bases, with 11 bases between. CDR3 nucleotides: TGTGCCAGCAGCTTGGGCTTAGGGATAAATGAAAAACTGTTTTTT. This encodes CASSLGLGINEKLFF.

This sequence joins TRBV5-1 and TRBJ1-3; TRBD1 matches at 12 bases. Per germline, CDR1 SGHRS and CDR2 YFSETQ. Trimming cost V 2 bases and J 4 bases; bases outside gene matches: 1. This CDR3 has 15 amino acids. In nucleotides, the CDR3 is TGCGCCAGCAGCTTCGGGACAGGGGGCGGAAACACCATATATTTT. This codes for CASSFGTGGGNTIYF.

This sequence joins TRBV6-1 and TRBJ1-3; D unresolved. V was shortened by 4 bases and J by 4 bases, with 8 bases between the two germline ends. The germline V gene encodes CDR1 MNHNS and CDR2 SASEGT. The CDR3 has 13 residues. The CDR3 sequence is CASSVEGGNTIYF. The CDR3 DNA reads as TGTGCCAGCAGTGTGGAGGGCGGAAACACCATATATTTT.

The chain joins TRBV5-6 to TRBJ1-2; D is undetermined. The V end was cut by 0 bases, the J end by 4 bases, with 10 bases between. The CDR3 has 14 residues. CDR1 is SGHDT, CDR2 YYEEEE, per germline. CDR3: CASSLGSAGYGYTF. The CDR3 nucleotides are TGTGCCAGCAGCTTGGGGTCTGCGGGCTATGGCTACACCTTC.

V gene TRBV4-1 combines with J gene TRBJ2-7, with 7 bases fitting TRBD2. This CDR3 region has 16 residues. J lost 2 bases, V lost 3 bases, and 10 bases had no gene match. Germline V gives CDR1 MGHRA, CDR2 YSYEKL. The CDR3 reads CASSHWREGKTYEQYF. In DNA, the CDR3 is TGCGCCAGCAGCCACTGGAGGGAGGGAAAAACCTACGAGCAGTACTTC.

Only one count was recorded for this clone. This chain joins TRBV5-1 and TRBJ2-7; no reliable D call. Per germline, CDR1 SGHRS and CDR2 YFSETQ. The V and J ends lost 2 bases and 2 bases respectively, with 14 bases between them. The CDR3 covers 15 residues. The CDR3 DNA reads TGCGCCAGCAGCTTTTCCCCCTTGATGGCCTACGAGCAGTACTTC. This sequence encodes CASSFSPLMAYEQYF.

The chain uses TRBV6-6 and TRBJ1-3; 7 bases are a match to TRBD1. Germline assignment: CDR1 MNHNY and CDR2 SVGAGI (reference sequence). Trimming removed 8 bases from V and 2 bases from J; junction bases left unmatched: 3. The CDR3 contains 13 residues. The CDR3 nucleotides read TGTGCCAGCGCCGGGACAGCTGGAAACACCATATATTTT. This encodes CASAGTAGNTIYF.

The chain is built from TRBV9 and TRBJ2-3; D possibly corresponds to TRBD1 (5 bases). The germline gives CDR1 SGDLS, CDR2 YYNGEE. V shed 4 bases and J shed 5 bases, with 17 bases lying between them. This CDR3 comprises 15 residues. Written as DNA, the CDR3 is TGTGCCAGCAGCCCCCAGGGATTCATGGGAGATACGCAGTATTTT. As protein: CASSPQGFMGDTQYF.

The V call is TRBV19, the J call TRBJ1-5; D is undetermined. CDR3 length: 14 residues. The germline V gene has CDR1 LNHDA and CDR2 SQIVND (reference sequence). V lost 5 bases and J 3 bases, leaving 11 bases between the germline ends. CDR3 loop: CASSQVRDNQPQHF. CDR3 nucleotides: TGTGCCAGTAGTCAGGTACGGGACAATCAGCCCCAGCATTTT.

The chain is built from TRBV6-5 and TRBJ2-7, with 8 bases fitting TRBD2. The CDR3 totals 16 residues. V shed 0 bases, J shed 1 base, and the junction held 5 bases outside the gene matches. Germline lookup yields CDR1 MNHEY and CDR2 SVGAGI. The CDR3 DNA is TGTGCCAGCAGTTACTCAGGCGGGGGGCAATCCTACGAGCAGTACTTC. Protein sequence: CASSYSGGGQSYEQYF.

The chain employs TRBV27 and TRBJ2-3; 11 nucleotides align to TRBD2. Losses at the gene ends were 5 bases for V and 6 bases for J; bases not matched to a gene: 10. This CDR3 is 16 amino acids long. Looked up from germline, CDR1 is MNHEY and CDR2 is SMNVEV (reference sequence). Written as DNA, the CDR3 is TGTGCCAGCAGTCCCCGACTAGCGGGAAAACTCGATACGCAGTATTTT. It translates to CASSPRLAGKLDTQYF.

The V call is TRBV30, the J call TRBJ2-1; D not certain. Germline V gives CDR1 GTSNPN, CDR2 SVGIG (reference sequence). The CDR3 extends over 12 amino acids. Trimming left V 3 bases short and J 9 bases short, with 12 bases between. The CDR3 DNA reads TGTGCCTGGAGCCCCGCCGGGCCTGAGCAGTTCTTC. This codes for CAWSPAGPEQFF.

The CDR3 protein is CASSYDLSSYEQYF. The CDR3 DNA reads as TGTGCCAGCAGTTACGATTTGAGCTCCTACGAGCAGTACTTC. The chain is built from TRBV6-5 and TRBJ2-7, with D unresolved. V was cut by 2 bases and J by 0 bases, with 8 bases left in between. Germline values: CDR1 MNHEY, CDR2 SVGAGI. The CDR3 loop spans 14 amino acids.

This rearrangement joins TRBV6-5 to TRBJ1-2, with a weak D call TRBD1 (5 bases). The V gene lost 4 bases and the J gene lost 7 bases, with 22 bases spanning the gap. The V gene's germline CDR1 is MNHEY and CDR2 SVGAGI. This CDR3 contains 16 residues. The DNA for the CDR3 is TGTGCCAGCAGTTCTCAGGGTTCCGGACGATTGGGTGGCTACACCTTC. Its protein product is CASSSQGSGRLGGYTF.